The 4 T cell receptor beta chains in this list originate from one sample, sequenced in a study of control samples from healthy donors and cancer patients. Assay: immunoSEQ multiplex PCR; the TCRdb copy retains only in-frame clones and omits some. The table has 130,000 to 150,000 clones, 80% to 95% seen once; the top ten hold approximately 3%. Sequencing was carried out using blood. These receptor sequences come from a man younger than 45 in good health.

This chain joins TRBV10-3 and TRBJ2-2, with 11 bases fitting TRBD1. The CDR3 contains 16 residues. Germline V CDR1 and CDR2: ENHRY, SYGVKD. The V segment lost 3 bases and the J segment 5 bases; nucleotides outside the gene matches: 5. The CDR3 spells CAISETGQGVTGELFF. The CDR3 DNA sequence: TGTGCCATCAGTGAAACGGGACAGGGGGTTACCGGGGAGCTGTTTTTT.

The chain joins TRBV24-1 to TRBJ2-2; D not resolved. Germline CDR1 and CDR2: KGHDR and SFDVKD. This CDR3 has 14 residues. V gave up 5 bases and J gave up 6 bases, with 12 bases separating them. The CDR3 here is CATSGRRGSGELFF. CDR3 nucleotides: TGTGCCACCAGTGGAAGGCGTGGGTCCGGGGAGCTGTTTTTT.

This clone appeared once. CDR3 protein: CASSFYNSYEQYF. CDR3 bases: TGTGCCAGCAGCTTTTATAACTCCTACGAGCAGTACTTC. The chain carries TRBV7-2 and TRBJ2-7; D is ambiguous. CDR1 SGHTA and CDR2 FQGNSA come from the germline V gene. The CDR3 runs to 13 residues. Trimming took 3 bases from V and 0 from J, leaving 6 bases between them.

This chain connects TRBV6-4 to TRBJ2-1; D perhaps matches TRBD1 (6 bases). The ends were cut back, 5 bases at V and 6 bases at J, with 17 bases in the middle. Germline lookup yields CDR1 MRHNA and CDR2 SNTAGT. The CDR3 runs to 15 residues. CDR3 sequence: CASSSSGESGNEQFF. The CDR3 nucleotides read TGTGCCAGCAGTAGTTCAGGGGAGTCGGGCAATGAGCAGTTCTTC.